This entry lists 6 T cell receptor beta chains sequenced from one sample in a study of regulatory T cells in long-lasting Graves disease. Libraries of TCR beta came from iRepertoire HTBI primers plus Arm-PCR of CDR3 regions. TCRdb re-called the multiplex PCR reads with MiXCR, one entry per CDR3 protein. This repertoire shows more than 650,000 distinct CDR3 sequences, about 30% found once; its top ten account for under 55%. Documented time point: persistent/refractory GD, antithyroid drugs over 5 years with positive TRAb. The authors made the TCR library using RNA they extracted from PBMCs. Material: peripheral blood mononuclear cells (PBMCs), obtained when the disease was refractory, from a patient treated with antithyroid drugs. The origin of the receptors is a female donor with Graves disease.

The sample holds a few counts of this clonotype. V usage is TRBV6-2 or TRBV6-3 and J usage is TRBJ1-5; D unclear. Germline loops: CDR1 MNHEY, CDR2 SVGEGT. The V end lost 10 bases, the J end lost 0 bases, and 10 bases lay between the germline ends. This CDR3 comprises 13 residues. The CDR3 loop is CATTGDSNQPQHF. The CDR3 DNA is TGTGCCACCACTGGGGATAGCAATCAGCCCCAGCATTTT.

In its sample, this clonotype was seen a few times. This chain connects TRBV19 to TRBJ2-5; D perhaps matches TRBD2 (5 bases). Trimming stripped 4 bases from V and 4 bases from J, with 13 bases between. This CDR3 has 14 residues. CDR1 and CDR2 from the germline V gene are LNHDA and SQIVND (reference sequence). CDR3 nucleotides: TGTGCCAGTAGTAGAACGGGGTGGGGAGAGACCCAGTACTTC. This gives the protein CASSRTGWGETQYF.

In its sample, this clonotype was seen a few times. The V and J genes are TRBV10-3 and TRBJ1-2; no clear D. The CDR3 spans 15 residues. Germline lookup yields CDR1 ENHRY and CDR2 SYGVKD. V lost 3 bases to trimming and J lost 4 bases, with 15 bases between them. The CDR3 protein is CAISEVGESSYGYTF. The CDR3 coding sequence is TGTGCCATCAGTGAAGTCGGGGAGTCGTCCTATGGCTACACCTTC.

The chain has TRBV5-4 and TRBJ1-2, with 12 bases aligning to TRBD1. Germline V gene lookup returns CDR1 SGHNT and CDR2 YYREEE (reference sequence). V shed 6 bases, J shed 8 bases, and the junction held 11 bases outside the gene matches. CDR3 length: 15 amino acids. CDR3: CASKQGTGGAGGYTF. In nucleotides, the CDR3 is TGTGCCAGCAAGCAGGGGACAGGGGGCGCAGGAGGCTACACCTTC.

The V call is TRBV5-1, the J call TRBJ1-1; D remains unclear. V gave up 0 bases and J gave up 4 bases, with 10 bases separating them. The CDR3 runs to 14 residues. Looked up from germline, CDR1 is SGHRS and CDR2 is YFSETQ. The CDR3 here is CASSLGRVITEAFF. CDR3 DNA sequence: TGCGCCAGCAGCTTGGGAAGGGTGATCACTGAAGCTTTCTTT.

V is TRBV11-2 and J is TRBJ2-7; 7 bases match TRBD2. The germline V gene has CDR1 SGHAT and CDR2 FQNNGV. The ends lost 3 bases at V and 4 bases at J; junction bases unmatched: 15. The CDR3 covers 17 residues. The CDR3 region is CASSFLGNTGGTYEQYF. As DNA, the CDR3 is TGTGCCAGCAGCTTCCTCGGTAATACGGGAGGAACATACGAGCAGTACTTC.